Shown below are 21 T cell receptor beta chains from a single sample sequenced in a study of graft-versus-host responses after intestinal transplantation (dated by TCRdb to about 2021). Receptor libraries were prepared by the immunoSEQ multiplex PCR assay. TCRdb's version of the immuneACCESS table is confined to in-frame rearrangements and falls short of the full clone set. An unresolved V gene accounts for under half of the shortfall where checked; the remainder is of unknown origin. Here the sample has fewer than 85,000 clones; over 70% occur a single time. Roughly 0.4% of the sample belongs to the ten largest clones. The time point label corresponds to: cells obtained before transplantation from donor or recipient. Antigen specificity for these receptors is unknown. The source material was unstimulated CD4+ T cells sorted from spleen or lymph node cells, sampled before transplant. Receptor source: a human donor who was the organ donor for an intestinal transplant.

The table lists this clone with a count of one. The rearrangement links TRBV6-1 to TRBJ1-1; D ambiguous. Germline assignment: CDR1 MNHNS and CDR2 SASEGT. V lost 3 bases, J lost 3 bases, and 8 bases lay in between. The CDR3 covers 13 residues. CDR3 in DNA: TGTGCCAGCAGTGATCAGGTAGACACTGAAGCTTTCTTT. This sequence encodes CASSDQVDTEAFF.

A remark on this clone: Germline is not matched at one junction end, which may reflect a read error. The chain has TRBV28 and TRBJ1-4; D is unclear. The CDR3 covers 13 residues. Germline loops: CDR1 MDHEN, CDR2 SYDVKM. The DNA of the CDR3 is TGTGCCAGCAGTTGGAGAACTAATGAGAAACTGTTTTTT. Encoded protein: CASSWRTNEKLFF.

The rearrangement joins TRBV11-2 to TRBJ1-2; 10 nucleotides agree with TRBD1. The CDR3 has 14 residues. V was pared by 5 bases and J by 4 bases, with 4 bases of the junction left unmatched. The germline gives CDR1 SGHAT, CDR2 FQNNGV. CDR3 DNA: TGTGCCAGCAGCCCCGGACAGGGGGGCTATGGCTACACCTTC. Translation gives CASSPGQGGYGYTF.

The chain has TRBV5-6 and TRBJ1-5; TRBD1 might be the D (5 bases). V lost 4 bases, J lost 0 bases, and 17 bases lay in between. Germline assignment: CDR1 SGHDT and CDR2 YYEEEE. This CDR3 is built from 17 residues. CDR3 nucleotides: TGTGCCAGCAGCAAAACGATGACAGATTATAGCAATCAGCCCCAGCATTTT. As protein: CASSKTMTDYSNQPQHF.

This clone was counted between two and nine times. V and J are TRBV4-3 and TRBJ1-4, with a tentative D call TRBD1 (5 bases). This CDR3 is built from 16 residues. Deletions cut 0 bases from V and 4 bases from J, with 12 bases between. CDR1 is LGHNA, CDR2 YSLEER, per germline. CDR3 nucleotide sequence: TGCGCCAGCAGCCAAGATTGGGGGGACCATAATGAAAAACTGTTTTTT. Encoded protein: CASSQDWGDHNEKLFF.

The chain carries TRBV21-1 and TRBJ1-5. TRBV21-1 is listed as a pseudogene. This CDR3 region has 19 residues. The CDR3 loop reads CASSKVGTLDCYSNQPQHF. In DNA, the CDR3 is TGTGCCAGCAGCAAAGTCGGGACTCTAGACTGCTATAGCAATCAGCCCCAGCATTTT.

The chain has TRBV25-1 and TRBJ1-2; D unclear. This CDR3 spans 13 amino acids. The germline gives CDR1 MGHDK, CDR2 SYGVNS. The germline V and J ends were trimmed by 4 bases and 6 bases, with 12 bases remaining between them. The CDR3 sequence: CASSGVGPDGYTF. CDR3 in DNA: TGTGCCAGCAGTGGAGTGGGCCCGGATGGCTACACCTTC.

This rearrangement joins TRBV6-6 to TRBJ2-1; 9 bases align to TRBD2. There are 15 residues in the CDR3. Germline lookup yields CDR1 MNHNY and CDR2 SVGAGI (reference sequence). With V trimmed by 6 bases and J by 8 bases, 11 bases remained unmatched. CDR3 sequence (DNA): TGTGCCAGCAGACGGGTAGCGGGGGATTGGGATGAGCAGTTCTTC. Amino acids: CASRRVAGDWDEQFF.

V is TRBV5-1 and J is TRBJ2-7; no firm D call. Per germline, CDR1 SGHRS and CDR2 YFSETQ. V was clipped by 0 bases and J by 3 bases, with 7 bases between them. This CDR3 has 13 amino acids. CDR3 bases: TGCGCCAGCAGCTTGGACGGAGTCTACGAGCAGTACGTC. It yields the protein CASSLDGVYEQYV.

This chain connects TRBV29-1 to TRBJ1-2, with D maybe TRBD1 (5 bases). V gave up 4 bases and J gave up 6 bases, with 12 bases separating them. Germline CDR1 reads SQVTM; CDR2 reads ANQGSEA. CDR3 length: 12 residues. The CDR3 bases are TGCAGCGTTGGGGGGGATGTGGATGGCTACACCTTC. Translation: CSVGGDVDGYTF.

The V call is TRBV4-1, the J call TRBJ1-3, with no clear D. The CDR3 contains 17 residues. Trimming shortened V by 1 base and J by 2 bases, and 15 bases separated the two germline ends. In germline, CDR1 is MGHRA, CDR2 YSYEKL. Written as DNA, the CDR3 is TGCGCCAGCAGCCAAGGGGTAAGGAGAGACGCTGGAAACACCATATATTTT. This gives the protein CASSQGVRRDAGNTIYF.

The chain is built from TRBV7-9 and TRBJ2-1; 8 bases are a match to TRBD1. This CDR3 is built from 14 residues. V dropped 1 base and J dropped 7; count of bases not matched to a gene: 3. Germline CDR1 and CDR2: SEHNR and FQNEAQ (reference sequence). CDR3 nucleotides: TGTGCCAGCAGCTTAGAGACAGGGGTTAATGAGCAGTTCTTC. The encoded protein is CASSLETGVNEQFF.

This clone showed up just once. The chain joins TRBV28 to TRBJ2-7; D may be TRBD1 (6 bases). The CDR3 is made up of 14 amino acids. The V gene lost 4 bases and the J gene lost 2 bases, with 12 bases spanning the gap. Per the germline V gene, CDR1 is MDHEN and CDR2 is SYDVKM. The chain's CDR3 is CASSSRTVAYEQYV. As DNA, the CDR3 is TGTGCCAGCAGTTCGAGGACAGTGGCCTACGAGCAGTACGTC.

This chain uses TRBV10-3 with TRBJ2-3; 7 bases line up with TRBD1. The germline gives CDR1 ENHRY, CDR2 SYGVKD. V trimming: 2 bases; J trimming: 2 bases; junction bases outside the gene matches: 7. The CDR3 loop spans 16 amino acids. The CDR3 spells CAISEGRDSYTDTQYF. For the CDR3, the DNA is TGTGCCATCAGTGAGGGCCGGGACAGTTACACAGATACGCAGTATTTT.

Only one count was recorded for this clone. The rearrangement uses TRBV7-3 and TRBJ2-1, with a possible D match to TRBD2 (6 bases). Trimming shortened V by 2 bases and J by 8 bases, and 13 bases separated the two germline ends. From germline, CDR1 is SGHTA and CDR2 FQGTGA. The CDR3 length is 14 residues. CDR3 in amino acids: CASSLGLSSDEQFF. Here the CDR3 DNA reads TGTGCCAGCAGCTTAGGGCTATCTAGCGATGAGCAGTTCTTC.

This clone was seen a single time. This chain joins TRBV4-3 and TRBJ1-2, with a weak D call TRBD1 (6 bases). The CDR3 has 18 amino acids. Trimming took off 0 bases at V and 2 bases at J, with 19 bases between the two ends. Germline-derived CDR1 and CDR2 are LGHNA and YSLEER. CDR3 DNA: TGCGCCAGCAGCCAAGATTTACCCTCTATAGGGGGAAACTATGGCTACACCTTC. Residues: CASSQDLPSIGGNYGYTF.

This clone was detected once. The chain has TRBV18 and TRBJ1-6, with 8 positions matching TRBD1. After removal of 8 bases from V and 9 bases from J, the junction contained 3 bases not matched to a gene. The CDR3 has 12 amino acids. The germline gives CDR1 KGHSH, CDR2 LQKENI. The CDR3 loop reads CASQDRGSPLHF. The DNA for the CDR3 is TGTGCCAGCCAAGACAGGGGTTCACCCCTCCACTTT.

The chain carries TRBV10-1 and TRBJ2-2; D gene ambiguous. The CDR3 has 14 amino acids. Trimming shortened V by 2 bases and J by 7 bases, and 11 bases separated the two germline ends. Germline V lookup: CDR1 WNHNN, CDR2 SYGVQD (reference sequence). The CDR3 is CASSELSTGGELFF. The CDR3 DNA reads as TGCGCCAGCAGTGAGCTGTCAACGGGCGGGGAGCTGTTTTTT.

In this sample, this clone turned up a few times. V usage is TRBV19 and J usage is TRBJ1-2, with D hard to call. The V end lost 6 bases, the J end lost 2 bases, and 10 bases lay between the germline ends. The CDR3 is made up of 13 amino acids. CDR1 is LNHDA and CDR2 is SQIVND in the germline V gene (reference sequence). CDR3 protein: CASSLTVNYGYTF. The CDR3 DNA reads TGTGCCAGTAGCCTCACAGTAAACTATGGCTACACCTTC.

The gene calls are TRBV5-6 and TRBJ2-1; tentatively, D is TRBD1 (6 bases). The CDR3 loop spans 15 amino acids. Between the trimmed V and J ends, which lost 3 bases and 3 bases, there was a span of 13 bases. The germline CDR1 and CDR2 sequences are SGHDT and YYEEEE. The chain's CDR3 is CASSSPGQIYNEQFF. In DNA, the CDR3 is TGTGCCAGCAGCTCGCCGGGACAAATCTACAATGAGCAGTTCTTC.

The chain links TRBV4-2 to TRBJ2-2; 7 bases agree with TRBD2. The V gene end was trimmed by 0 bases and the J gene end by 4 bases; junction bases not matched to a gene: 8. Germline lookup yields CDR1 LGHNA and CDR2 YNFKEQ. The CDR3 has 17 amino acids. The CDR3 here is CASSQEFRGGRTGELFF. In DNA, the CDR3 is TGTGCCAGCAGCCAAGAATTCCGCGGGGGTCGCACCGGGGAGCTGTTTTTT.